Listed below are T cell receptor beta chains from one sample, sequenced in a study of blood T cells in healthy people across ages. TCRdb reprocessed the 5' RACE reads via MiXCR and lists one record per CDR3 protein. This sample has 1 million or so distinct CDR3 sequences; less than 50% occur once, and the top ten carry over 15%. Sequenced input: blood. The receptor source for this set is a woman aged 60 to 75 in good health. CDR3s include the opening cysteine and the closing phenylalanine or tryptophan. Fields, in order: J gene, clone size, D gene, V gene, CDR3 protein, CDR3 DNA. The D gene is left open where the match is weak. Size is omitted from some rows. Given values are once, few, many or a class for expanded clones.

J gene: TRBJ2-1
clone size: .
D gene: .
V gene: TRBV27
CDR3 protein: CASSLSGPPHNEQFF
CDR3 DNA: TGTGCCAGCAGTTTATCGGGACCTCCTCACAATGAGCAGTTCTTC

J gene: TRBJ2-3
clone size: few
D gene: .
V gene: TRBV9
CDR3 protein: CASSVAPGLATTDTQYF
CDR3 DNA: TGTGCCAGCAGCGTCGCGCCGGGACTCGCTACCACAGATACGCAGTATTTT

J gene: TRBJ1-2
clone size: .
D gene: .
V gene: TRBV5-1
CDR3 protein: CASSGNTGLGGYTF
CDR3 DNA: TGCGCCAGCAGCGGAAACACAGGGTTGGGTGGCTACACCTTC

J gene: TRBJ2-5
clone size: .
D gene: TRBD2
V gene: TRBV7-3
CDR3 protein: CASSLTGGGLAGGEQYF
CDR3 DNA: TGTGCCAGCAGCTTAACTGGCGGGGGACTAGCGGGAGGGGAGCAGTACTTC

J gene: TRBJ2-7
clone size: .
D gene: .
V gene: TRBV5-1
CDR3 protein: CASSLTVDRPYEQYF
CDR3 DNA: TGCGCCAGCAGCCTGACTGTTGACCGGCCCTACGAGCAGTACTTC

J gene: TRBJ2-2
clone size: .
D gene: TRBD2
V gene: TRBV7-8
CDR3 protein: CASSPYTPGLANTGELFF
CDR3 DNA: TGTGCCAGCAGCCCCTACACCCCGGGACTAGCGAACACCGGGGAGCTGTTTTTT

J gene: TRBJ1-1
clone size: .
D gene: .
V gene: TRBV18
CDR3 protein: CASSPISLNTEAFF
CDR3 DNA: TGTGCCAGCTCACCAATCAGCTTGAACACTGAAGCTTTCTTT

J gene: TRBJ2-5
clone size: .
D gene: .
V gene: TRBV7-8
CDR3 protein: CVSSPGHLMYQETQYF
CDR3 DNA: TGTGTCAGCAGCCCGGGACACCTGATGTACCAAGAGACCCAGTACTTC

J gene: TRBJ1-4
clone size: .
D gene: .
V gene: TRBV10-3
CDR3 protein: CAISLREGEKLFF
CDR3 DNA: TGTGCCATCAGTCTACGTGAGGGTGAAAAACTGTTTTTT

J gene: TRBJ2-3
clone size: many
D gene: .
V gene: TRBV2
CDR3 protein: CASSGSSSDTQYF
CDR3 DNA: TGTGCCAGCAGTGGGTCCAGCTCAGATACGCAGTATTTT

J gene: TRBJ2-5
clone size: few
D gene: TRBD1
V gene: TRBV12-3/TRBV12-4
CDR3 protein: CASSGGQKETQYF
CDR3 DNA: TGTGCCAGCAGTGGGGGACAGAAAGAGACCCAGTACTTC

J gene: TRBJ2-1
clone size: many
D gene: TRBD2
V gene: TRBV30
CDR3 protein: CAWSPSGLAGVGNEQFF
CDR3 DNA: TGTGCCTGGAGTCCCTCCGGGCTAGCGGGAGTGGGCAATGAGCAGTTCTTC

J gene: TRBJ2-5
clone size: .
D gene: .
V gene: TRBV7-9
CDR3 protein: CASTQDQGPQETRYF
CDR3 DNA: TGTGCCAGCACCCAGGACCAAGGGCCCCAAGAGACCCGGTACTTC

J gene: TRBJ2-3
clone size: few
D gene: TRBD2
V gene: TRBV12-3/TRBV12-4
CDR3 protein: CASRKAGSTDTQYF
CDR3 DNA: TGTGCCAGCAGGAAAGCGGGATCCACAGATACGCAGTATTTT

J gene: TRBJ2-7
clone size: .
D gene: TRBD1
V gene: TRBV19
CDR3 protein: CATRGNRGPYEQYF
CDR3 DNA: TGTGCCACGAGAGGGAACAGGGGGCCCTACGAGCAGTACTTC

J gene: TRBJ2-3
clone size: .
D gene: TRBD1
V gene: TRBV29-1
CDR3 protein: CSGDTGQGTDTQYF
CDR3 DNA: TGCAGCGGGGACACGGGACAGGGAACAGATACGCAGTATTTT

J gene: TRBJ2-3
clone size: few
D gene: TRBD1
V gene: TRBV6-5
CDR3 protein: CASSRTGTPSTDTQYF
CDR3 DNA: TGTGCCAGCAGCCGGACAGGAACACCTAGCACAGATACGCAGTATTTT

J gene: TRBJ2-1
clone size: .
D gene: .
V gene: TRBV9
CDR3 protein: CASSPLARAHNEQFF
CDR3 DNA: TGTGCCAGCAGTCCTCTAGCGCGAGCCCACAATGAGCAGTTCTTC

J gene: TRBJ2-2
clone size: .
D gene: .
V gene: TRBV9
CDR3 protein: CASSVGGMGTGELFF
CDR3 DNA: TGTGCCAGCAGCGTTGGAGGGATGGGAACCGGGGAGCTGTTTTTT

J gene: TRBJ1-2
clone size: .
D gene: TRBD1
V gene: TRBV15
CDR3 protein: CATSRRQGGGYTF
CDR3 DNA: TGTGCCACCAGCAGGAGACAGGGGGGCGGCTACACCTTC

J gene: TRBJ1-6
clone size: .
D gene: TRBD1
V gene: TRBV6-6
CDR3 protein: CASSTGTASKWSPLHF
CDR3 DNA: TGTGCCAGCAGTACCGGGACAGCGAGTAAATGGTCACCCCTCCACTTT

J gene: TRBJ2-7
clone size: few
D gene: .
V gene: TRBV3-1
CDR3 protein: CASSQDYHYTEEQYF
CDR3 DNA: TGTGCCAGCAGCCAAGACTACCACTACACCGAAGAGCAGTACTTC

J gene: TRBJ2-7
clone size: .
D gene: .
V gene: TRBV15
CDR3 protein: CATSRVRWGYEQYF
CDR3 DNA: TGTGCCACCAGCAGGGTCAGGTGGGGATACGAGCAGTACTTC